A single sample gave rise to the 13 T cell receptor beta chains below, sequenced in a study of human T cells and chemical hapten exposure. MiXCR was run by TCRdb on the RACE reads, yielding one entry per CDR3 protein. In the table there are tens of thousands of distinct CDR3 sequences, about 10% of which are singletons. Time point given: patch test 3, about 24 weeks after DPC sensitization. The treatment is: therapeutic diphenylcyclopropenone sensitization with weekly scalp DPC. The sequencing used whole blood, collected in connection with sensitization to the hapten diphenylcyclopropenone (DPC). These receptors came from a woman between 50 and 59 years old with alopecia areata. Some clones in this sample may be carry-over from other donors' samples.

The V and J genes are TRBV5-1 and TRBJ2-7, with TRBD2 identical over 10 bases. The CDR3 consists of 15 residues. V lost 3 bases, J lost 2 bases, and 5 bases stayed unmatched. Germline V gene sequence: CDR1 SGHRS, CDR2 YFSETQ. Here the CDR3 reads CASSSRTSGPYEQYF. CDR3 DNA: TGCGCCAGCAGCTCCCGGACTAGCGGTCCCTACGAGCAGTACTTC.

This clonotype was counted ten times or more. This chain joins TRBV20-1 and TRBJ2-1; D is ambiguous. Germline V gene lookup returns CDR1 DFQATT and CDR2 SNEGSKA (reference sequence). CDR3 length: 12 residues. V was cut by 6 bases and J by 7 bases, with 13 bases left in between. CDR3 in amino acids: CSAGSLGNEQFF. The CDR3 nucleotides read TGCAGTGCCGGGTCCTTGGGGAATGAGCAGTTCTTC.

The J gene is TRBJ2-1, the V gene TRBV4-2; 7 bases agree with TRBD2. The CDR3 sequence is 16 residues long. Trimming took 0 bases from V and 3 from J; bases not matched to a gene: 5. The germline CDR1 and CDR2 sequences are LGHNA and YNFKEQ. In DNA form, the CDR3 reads TGTGCCAGCAGCCAAGATCAAGCGGGAAGCTACAATGAGCAGTTCTTC. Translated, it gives CASSQDQAGSYNEQFF.

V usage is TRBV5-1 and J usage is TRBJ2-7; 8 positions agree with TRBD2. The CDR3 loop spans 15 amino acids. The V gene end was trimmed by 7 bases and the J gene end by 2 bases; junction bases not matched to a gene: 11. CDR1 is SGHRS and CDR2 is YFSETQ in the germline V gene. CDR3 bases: TGCGCCAGCGGGGTAATAGCGGGGCCTCCCTACGAGCAGTACTTC. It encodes CASGVIAGPPYEQYF. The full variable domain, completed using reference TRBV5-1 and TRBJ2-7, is KAGVTQTPRYLIKTRGQQVTLSCSPISGHRSVSWYQQTPGQGLQFLFEYFSETQRNKGNFPGRFSGRQFSNSRSEMNVSTLELGDSALYLCASGVIAGPPYEQYFGPGTRLTVT.

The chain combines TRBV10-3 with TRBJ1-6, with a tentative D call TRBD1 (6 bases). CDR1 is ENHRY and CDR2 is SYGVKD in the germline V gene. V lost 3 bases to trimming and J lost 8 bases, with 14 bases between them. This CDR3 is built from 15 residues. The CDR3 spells CAISESEQGYSPLHF. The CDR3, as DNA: TGTGCCATCAGTGAAAGTGAACAGGGATATTCACCCCTCCACTTT.

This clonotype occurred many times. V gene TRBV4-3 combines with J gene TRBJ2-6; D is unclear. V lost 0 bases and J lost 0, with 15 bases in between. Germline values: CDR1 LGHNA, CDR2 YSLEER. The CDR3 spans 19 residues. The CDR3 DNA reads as TGCGCCAGCAGCCAAGATAGAGACACCAGCTCCTCTGGGGCCAACGTCCTGACTTTC. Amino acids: CASSQDRDTSSSGANVLTF.

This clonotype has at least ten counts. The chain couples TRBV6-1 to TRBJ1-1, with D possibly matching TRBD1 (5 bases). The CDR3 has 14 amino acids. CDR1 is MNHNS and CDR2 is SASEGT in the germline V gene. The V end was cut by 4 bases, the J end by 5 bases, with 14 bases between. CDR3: CASSVDGWGTEAFF. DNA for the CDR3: TGTGCCAGCAGTGTCGACGGTTGGGGGACTGAAGCTTTCTTT.

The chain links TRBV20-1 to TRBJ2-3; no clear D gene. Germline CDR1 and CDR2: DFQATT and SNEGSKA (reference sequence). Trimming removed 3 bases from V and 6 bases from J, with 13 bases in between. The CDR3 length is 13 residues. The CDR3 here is CSASFDARDTQYF. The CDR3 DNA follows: TGCAGTGCTAGTTTCGACGCAAGGGATACGCAGTATTTT.

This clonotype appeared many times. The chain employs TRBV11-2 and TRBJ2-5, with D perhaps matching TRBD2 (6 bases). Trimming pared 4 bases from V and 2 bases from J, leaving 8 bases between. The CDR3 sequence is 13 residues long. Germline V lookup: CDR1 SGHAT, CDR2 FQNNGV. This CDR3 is CASSYGLQETQYF. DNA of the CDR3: TGTGCCAGCAGCTACGGACTACAAGAGACCCAGTACTTC.

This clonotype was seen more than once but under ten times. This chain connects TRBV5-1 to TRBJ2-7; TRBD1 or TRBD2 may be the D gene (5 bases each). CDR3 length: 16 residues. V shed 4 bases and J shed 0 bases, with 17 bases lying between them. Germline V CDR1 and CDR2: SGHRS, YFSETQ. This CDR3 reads CASSPGTVRSSYEQYF. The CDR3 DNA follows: TGCGCCAGCAGCCCTGGGACGGTGAGAAGCTCCTACGAGCAGTACTTC.

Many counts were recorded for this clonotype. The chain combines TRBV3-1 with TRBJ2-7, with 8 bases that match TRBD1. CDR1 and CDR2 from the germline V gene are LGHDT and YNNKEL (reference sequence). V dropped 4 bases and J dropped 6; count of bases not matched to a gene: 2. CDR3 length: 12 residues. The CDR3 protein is CASSLQGGEQYF. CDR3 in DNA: TGTGCCAGCAGCCTACAGGGGGGCGAGCAGTACTTC.

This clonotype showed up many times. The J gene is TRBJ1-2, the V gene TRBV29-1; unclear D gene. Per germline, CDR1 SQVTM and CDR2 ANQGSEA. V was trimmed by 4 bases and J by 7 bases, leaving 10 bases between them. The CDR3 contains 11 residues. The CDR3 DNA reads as TGCAGCGTTGGGTCGGAGGGTGGCTACACCTTC. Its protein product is CSVGSEGGYTF.

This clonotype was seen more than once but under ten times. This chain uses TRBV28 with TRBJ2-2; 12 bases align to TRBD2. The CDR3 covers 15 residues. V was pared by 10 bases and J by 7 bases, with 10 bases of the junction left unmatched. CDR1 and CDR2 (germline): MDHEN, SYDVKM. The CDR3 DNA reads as TGTGCCACCCTAGCGGGAGGGCCGTATATCGGGGAGCTGTTTTTT. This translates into CATLAGGPYIGELFF. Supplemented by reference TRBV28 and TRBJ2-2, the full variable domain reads DVKVTQSSRYLVKRTGEKVFLECVQDMDHENMFWYRQDPGLGLRLIYFSYDVKMKEKGDIPEGYSVSREKKERFSLILESASTNQTSMYLCATLAGGPYIGELFFGEGSRLTVL.